These 2 T cell receptor beta chains originate from one sample sequenced in a study of shared clonotypes between healthy human individuals. TCRdb's table, derived via immunoSEQ multiplex PCR, lists solely in-frame clones and lacks some. The table has about 2.4 million clones, under 95% seen once; the top ten hold 0.36%. Sequencing was performed on naive CD4+ T cells from PBMCs. The subset: CD45RA+ positively selected. These receptors originate from a man in his late teens or twenties in good health. Some clones in this sample may be carry-over from other donors' samples.

The chain links TRBV4-3 to TRBJ1-2, with 7 positions matching TRBD1. With V trimmed by 0 bases and J by 4 bases, 11 bases remained unmatched. Germline lookup yields CDR1 LGHNA and CDR2 YSLEER. This CDR3 region has 17 residues. The CDR3 DNA follows: TGCGCCAGCAGCCAAGATATCGGAGGCGGGACAGCCTATGGCTACACCTTC. Translating gives CASSQDIGGGTAYGYTF.

The chain carries TRBV28 and TRBJ1-4; 8 positions agree with TRBD1. The germline CDR1 and CDR2 sequences are MDHEN and SYDVKM. The trim removed 5 bases at V and 0 bases at J, leaving 11 bases unmatched. The CDR3 has 18 residues. The CDR3, as DNA: TGTGCCAGCAGTCTTGACAGGGGCAGGGGACCAACTAATGAAAAACTGTTTTTT. Amino acids: CASSLDRGRGPTNEKLFF.